This TCR beta chain was identified during a study of blood T cell repertoires in COVID-19. Study-wide background: The samples span acute and convalescent COVID-19 from the United States, Italy and Spain. Sample material is recorded as cDNA or gDNA derived from T cells, B-cell-depleted T cells, or PBMCs.

In the original analysis: Estimated nucleated cell counts came from reference gene primer amplification. The table came from immunoSEQ multiplex PCR; TCRdb's copy has only in-frame clones and leaves some out. Clone size and the V and J calls come from that table; the DNA yielded D and trimming. The data contain about 210,000 clones, 89% of them singletons. Germline CDR1 is SNHLY and CDR2 is FYNNEI. Trimming removed 5 bases from V and 6 bases from J; junction bases left unmatched: 6. This CDR3 region has 14 residues. V and J are TRBV2 and TRBJ1-5; 8 bases map to TRBD1. Sequenced input: peripheral blood. This clonotype originated in a woman between 35 and 50 years old with acute or convalescent COVID-19. The CDR3 protein is CASSSQGASQPQHF. CDR3 bases: TGTGCCAGCAGTTCCCAGGGGGCGAGTCAGCCCCAGCATTTT.